The clone carrying this TCR beta chain was recorded many times. No antigen is known for it. CD25-based Treg depletion was applied to purified naive CD4+ T cells. This CDR3 region has 16 residues. After removal of 2 bases from V and 2 bases from J, the junction contained 5 bases not matched to a gene. Germline V lookup: CDR1 SQVTM, CDR2 ANQGSEA. TCRdb fed the 5' RACE reads into MiXCR, producing one record per CDR3 protein. The table includes about 54,000 distinct CDR3 sequences, approximately 17% detected once. Study-wide results and limits: In terms of TCR gene usage, tumor memory CD4+ T cells clustered together with blood and lymph node memory CD4+ cells, as well as with lymph node naive CD4+ cells. The larger-cohort validation was restricted to a single TCR beta V-J rearrangement rather than whole repertoires.

The sequence derives from a female donor with breast cancer. This rearrangement joins TRBV29-1 to TRBJ2-2, with TRBD1 identical over 10 bases. The sequenced sample was naive CD4+ T cells sorted from blood. Subset denoted: naive CD4+ T cells, CD4+CD45RA+CD25-. CDR3 in amino acids: CSVEKGQGQNTGELFF. In DNA form, the CDR3 reads TGCAGCGTTGAAAAGGGACAGGGGCAAAACACCGGGGAGCTGTTTTTT.